This is a list of T cell receptor beta chains from one sample in a study of shared clonotypes between healthy human individuals. Libraries were prepared by immunoSEQ multiplex PCR; TCRdb keeps only in-frame clonotypes and omits some of them. The table lists around 980,000 clones, 70% to 80% of them singletons. The sample consisted of memory CD4+ T cells from PBMCs. The receptors stem from a man younger than 35 in good health. Some clones in this sample may be carry-over from other donors' samples. CDR3s include the opening cysteine and the closing phenylalanine or tryptophan. Each record gives: V gene, clone size, J gene, D gene, CDR3 DNA, CDR3 protein. D genes are given only for firm matches. Clone size is stated in some rows and not others, as once, few, many or a class when expanded.

TRBV19	NA	TRBJ2-2	NA	TGTGCCAGTAGTTTCCAGGGAAGGACCGGGGAGCTGTTTTTT	CASSFQGRTGELFF
TRBV7-2	NA	TRBJ1-2	NA	TGTGCCAGCAGCTTAGCAGGGGGGAGGTATGGCTACACCTTC	CASSLAGGRYGYTF
TRBV11-2	NA	TRBJ2-2	NA	TGTGCCAGCAGCTTATTAACCGGAAAGGCCGGGGAGCTGTTTTTT	CASSLLTGKAGELFF
TRBV28	NA	TRBJ2-1	NA	TGTGCCAGCAGTTTAGTACCGACCTACAATGAGCAGTTCTTC	CASSLVPTYNEQFF
TRBV30	NA	TRBJ2-7	NA	TGTGCCTGGAGCCTAAAGGCCATCTACGAGCAGTACTTC	CAWSLKAIYEQYF
TRBV6-1	NA	TRBJ2-3	TRBD1	TGTGCCAGCAGTCAGGGGGCGCGGGCAGATACGCAGTATTTT	CASSQGARADTQYF
TRBV10-1	NA	TRBJ2-7	TRBD2	TGCGCCACCCGGACTAGCGGGAATTACGAGCAGTACTTC	CATRTSGNYEQYF
TRBV9	NA	TRBJ2-2	NA	TGTGCCAGCAGACGGGTGGTTGGGGCCGGGGAGCTGTTTTTT	CASRRVVGAGELFF
TRBV30	NA	TRBJ2-1	NA	TGTGCCTGGAGTGTACAGGGGAGGAATGAGCAGTTCTTC	CAWSVQGRNEQFF
TRBV29-1	NA	TRBJ1-2	NA	TGCAGCGTTGGCCCCAAGACAGCGGACAACTATGGCTACACCTTC	CSVGPKTADNYGYTF
TRBV5-1	NA	TRBJ1-2	NA	TGCGCCAGCAGCTTGGTGACTAACTATGGCTACACCTTC	CASSLVTNYGYTF
TRBV6-6	few	TRBJ1-3	NA	TGTGCCAGCAGTTCTACAAGTCAGGGTCAACACACCATATATTTT	CASSSTSQGQHTIYF
TRBV5-8	NA	TRBJ2-7	NA	TGTGCCAGCAGCTTGGCCCACGTTAGGCCCGGCGAGCAGTACTTC	CASSLAHVRPGEQYF
TRBV28	NA	TRBJ1-3	NA	TGTGCCAGTAGCTGGGGGTTTCGTTCTGGAAACACCATATATTTT	CASSWGFRSGNTIYF
TRBV2	NA	TRBJ2-2	NA	TGTGCCAGCAGGAGGTCTGTGAACACCGGGGAGCTGTTTTTT	CASRRSVNTGELFF
TRBV6-1	NA	TRBJ2-1	TRBD1	TGTGCCAGCAGGACCCGCCCAGGGGGCGTTGAGCAGTTCTTC	CASRTRPGGVEQFF
TRBV7-9	NA	TRBJ1-2	TRBD1	TGTGCCAGCAGCTTACCCCTTGGACAGGAGGGCGGCTACACCTTC	CASSLPLGQEGGYTF
TRBV11-2	NA	TRBJ2-2	NA	TGTGCCAGCAGCTTATTGACCAGGGGGGTGGCCGGGGAGCTGTTTTTT	CASSLLTRGVAGELFF
TRBV19	NA	TRBJ2-1	TRBD2	TGTGCCAGTAGTACCGGGACTAGCGCTTACAATGAGCAGTTCTTC	CASSTGTSAYNEQFF
TRBV29-1	NA	TRBJ2-6	NA	TGCAGCGTTGGAACTTCCTCTGGGGCCAACGTCCTGACTTTC	CSVGTSSGANVLTF
TRBV11-2	NA	TRBJ2-2	TRBD1	TGTGCCAGCAGTCAACCTCCGGGACAGGGGGTCGGCGGGGAGCTGTTTTTT	CASSQPPGQGVGGELFF
TRBV11-3	NA	TRBJ2-5	NA	TGTGCCAGCCAACGACGTATGGAGACCCAGTACTTC	CASQRRMETQYF
TRBV28	NA	TRBJ1-2	NA	TGTGCCCTGAGTGAGCAGGGTTTGGGCTACACCTTC	CALSEQGLGYTF
TRBV7-8	few	TRBJ1-4	NA	TGTGCCAGCAGCTTAAGGGAGGGACAAAATGAAAAACTGTTTTTT	CASSLREGQNEKLFF
TRBV28	few	TRBJ2-7	NA	TGTGCCAGCAGTCAGGTGAAGGGGAGGATCTACGAGCAGTACTTC	CASSQVKGRIYEQYF
TRBV6-5	NA	TRBJ2-5	TRBD1	TGTGCCAGCAGTCGACAGGGGGCCTTAGAGACCCAGTACTTC	CASSRQGALETQYF
TRBV4-1	NA	TRBJ2-3	NA	TGCGCCAGCAGCCAAGAGCGGGCTAGCACAGATACGCAGTATTTT	CASSQERASTDTQYF
TRBV27	once	TRBJ2-3	TRBD1	TGTGCCAGCAGTTCCGGACAGGGCCTCGCGTTAGATACGCAGTATTTT	CASSSGQGLALDTQYF
TRBV28	NA	TRBJ2-1	NA	TGTGCCAGCAGCCCCCGCAGGGGAAGGTCCTACAATGAGCAGTTCTTC	CASSPRRGRSYNEQFF
TRBV5-1	NA	TRBJ1-3	NA	TGCGCCAGCAGCTTGCAGGGTATTTCTGGAAACACCATATATTTT	CASSLQGISGNTIYF
TRBV5-5	NA	TRBJ1-1	NA	TGTGCCAGCAGCTCGCGGCCGAACACTGAAGCTTTCTTT	CASSSRPNTEAFF
TRBV21-1	NA	TRBJ1-4	NA	TGTGCCAGCAGCAGGGCCGTAAATGAAAAACTGTTTTTT	CASSRAVNEKLFF
TRBV10-1	few	TRBJ2-3	TRBD2	TGCGCCAGCAGCGGTAGCGGGGGCACCACAGATACGCAGTATTTT	CASSGSGGTTDTQYF
TRBV11-2	NA	TRBJ1-5	NA	TGTGCCAGCTCCGTACAGCCGGGTCAGCCCCAGCATTTT	CASSVQPGQPQHF
TRBV6-1	once	TRBJ2-2	NA	TGTGCCAGCAAACAGATTGCGAACACCGGGGAGCTGTTTTTT	CASKQIANTGELFF
TRBV19	many	TRBJ2-6	NA	TGTGCCAGTAGCCAAACCTACAGGAGAGTCTCTGGGGCCAACGTCCTGACTTTC	CASSQTYRRVSGANVLTF
TRBV9	few	TRBJ1-1	NA	TGTGCCAGCGGACTCCGGGACATTCCTACTACTGAAGCTTTCTTT	CASGLRDIPTTEAFF
TRBV2	NA	TRBJ1-5	TRBD1	TGTGCCAGCACTTCCGGGACAGGGGGCCAAAGCAATCAGCCCCAGCATTTT	CASTSGTGGQSNQPQHF
TRBV9	many	TRBJ2-5	NA	TGTGCCAGCAGCGTAGATGGCTTCCAAGAGACCCAGTACTTC	CASSVDGFQETQYF
TRBV7-9	NA	TRBJ1-6	NA	TGTGCCAGCACCCTCGGAGAGGCGCTCTCCTATAATTCACCCCTCCACTTT	CASTLGEALSYNSPLHF
TRBV28	many	TRBJ2-7	NA	TGTGCCAGCAGTAGCGTAACCCCAGGGACCTACGAGCAGTACTTC	CASSSVTPGTYEQYF
TRBV29-1	NA	TRBJ1-2	NA	TGCAGCGTTCAGGAGGGAGCGGGTGGCTACACCTTC	CSVQEGAGGYTF
TRBV19	NA	TRBJ1-1	TRBD1	TGTGCCAGTAGTGACCGGGGACAGGGTGTGACTGAAGCTTTCTTT	CASSDRGQGVTEAFF
TRBV25-1	NA	TRBJ2-3	NA	TGTGCCAGCTCACCAGGTGGGGCAGATACGCAGTATTTT	CASSPGGADTQYF
TRBV11-2	many	TRBJ1-1	NA	TGTGCCAGCAGTTCGGGGAGTGCGGCTTTCTTT	CASSSGSAAFF
TRBV6-5	many	TRBJ1-2	TRBD1	TGTGCCAGCAGTCCAGGGGGGTTTAACTATGGCTACACCTTC	CASSPGGFNYGYTF
TRBV15	NA	TRBJ1-1	NA	TGTGCCACCAGCAGAGATTTAGGGGGGAGAGCTTTCTTT	CATSRDLGGRAFF
TRBV9	NA	TRBJ2-2	NA	TGTGCCAGCAGCGTAGACCCCCTACTAGGGGAGCTGTTTTTT	CASSVDPLLGELFF
TRBV9	NA	TRBJ2-6	NA	TGTGCCAGCAGCGTAAGAGGGTCTGGGGCCAACGTCCTGACTTTC	CASSVRGSGANVLTF
TRBV5-1	NA	TRBJ1-1	NA	TGCGCCAGCAGCCCTGACACGAAGAACACTGAAGCTTTCTTT	CASSPDTKNTEAFF
TRBV27	NA	TRBJ2-1	TRBD2	TGTGCCAGCAGTCCCCGGACTAGCGGGAGGGCCTTGGATGAGCAGTTCTTC	CASSPRTSGRALDEQFF
TRBV7-2	NA	TRBJ2-7	TRBD2	TGTGCCAGCAGCACCAATCCTAGCGGTGCAAGGTATGGCTCCTACGAGCAGTACTTC	CASSTNPSGARYGSYEQYF
TRBV25-1	NA	TRBJ2-7	TRBD2	TGTGCCAGCAGTGCGTCTCTAGCGGGAGGAACCTACGAGCAGTACTTC	CASSASLAGGTYEQYF
TRBV5-1	NA	TRBJ1-2	NA	TGCGCCAGCAGCCCGGCGACAGACGCTAACTATGGCTACACCTTC	CASSPATDANYGYTF